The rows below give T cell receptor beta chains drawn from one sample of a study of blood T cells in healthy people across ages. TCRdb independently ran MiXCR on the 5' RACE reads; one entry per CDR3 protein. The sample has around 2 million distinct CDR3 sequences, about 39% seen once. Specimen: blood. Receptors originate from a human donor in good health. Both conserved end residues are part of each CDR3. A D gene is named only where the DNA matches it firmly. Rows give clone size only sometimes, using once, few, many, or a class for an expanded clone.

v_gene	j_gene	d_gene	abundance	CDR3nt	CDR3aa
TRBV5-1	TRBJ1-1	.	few	TGCGCCAGCAGCATGGACACCGGGAGCACTGAAGCTTTCTTT	CASSMDTGSTEAFF
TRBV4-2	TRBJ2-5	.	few	TGTGCCAGCAGCCAAGATCATGGGACCCAGTACTTC	CASSQDHGTQYF
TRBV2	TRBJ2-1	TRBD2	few	TGTGCCAGCCGTCTAGGACTAGCGGGGACTGAGCAGTTCTTC	CASRLGLAGTEQFF
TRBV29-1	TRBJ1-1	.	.	TGCAGCGTTGAATTGTGGGGGGCCCACACTGAAGCTTTCTTT	CSVELWGAHTEAFF
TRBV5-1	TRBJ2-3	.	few	TGCGCCAGCAGCTTTTGGTGGGGGAGAGACACAGATACGCAGTATTTT	CASSFWWGRDTDTQYF
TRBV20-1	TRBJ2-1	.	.	TGCAGTGCTAGAGAGTCCCCTAGCGCCTCCTACAATGAGCAGTTCTTC	CSARESPSASYNEQFF
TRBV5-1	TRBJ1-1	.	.	TGCGCCAGCAGCTTGGACAGAAATGATGAAGCTTTCTTT	CASSLDRNDEAFF
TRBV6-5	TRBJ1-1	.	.	TGTGCCAGCAGGTTGGGGGCGTACACTGAAGCTTTCTTT	CASRLGAYTEAFF
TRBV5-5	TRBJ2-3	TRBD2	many	TGTGCCAGCAGCCCCCTAGCGGCTAGCACAGATACGCAGTATTTT	CASSPLAASTDTQYF
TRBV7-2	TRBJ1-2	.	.	TGTACCAGCAGCGAACAGGAGAACTATGGCTACACCTTC	CTSSEQENYGYTF
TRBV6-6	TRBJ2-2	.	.	TGTGCCAGCACTTACTGGGGGCGGGGTAGGACCGGGGAGCTGTTTTTT	CASTYWGRGRTGELFF
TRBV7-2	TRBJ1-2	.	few	TGTGCCAGCAGCCCGCTTCTAGGTGGAAACTATGGCTACACCTTC	CASSPLLGGNYGYTF
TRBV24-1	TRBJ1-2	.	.	TGTGCCACCAGTGATCTGGACTTTCATGGCTACACCTTC	CATSDLDFHGYTF
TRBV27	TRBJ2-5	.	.	TGTGCCAGCATAGGATCAGGGGACAATGAGCAGTACTTC	CASIGSGDNEQYF
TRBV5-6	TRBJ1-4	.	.	TGTGCCAGCAGCTTATTTTCGGCCAGGGCATCAGCTAATGAAAAACTGTTTTTT	CASSLFSARASANEKLFF
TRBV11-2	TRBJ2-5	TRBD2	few	TGTGCCAGCAGCTTAGAGGCGGGGGTCCAAGAGACCCAGTACTTC	CASSLEAGVQETQYF
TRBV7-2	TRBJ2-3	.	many	TGTGCCAGCAGCTTGGGGGGTGTCGGCACAGATACGCAGTATTTT	CASSLGGVGTDTQYF
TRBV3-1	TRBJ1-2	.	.	TGTGCCAGCAGCCCCACCCGGACAGCCGGAGAGGGCTACACCTTC	CASSPTRTAGEGYTF
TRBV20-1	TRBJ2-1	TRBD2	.	TGCAGTGCTAGGGGCTACGGGGGGGCAGGTGAGCAGTTCTTC	CSARGYGGAGEQFF
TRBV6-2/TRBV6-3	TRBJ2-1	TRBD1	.	TGTGCCAGCACCACCGGGACAGGGATCAATGAGCAGTTCTTC	CASTTGTGINEQFF
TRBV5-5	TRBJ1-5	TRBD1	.	TGTGCCAGCAGCCGGTCGTTGCAAAGACAGGGGGCTTGGGTTCAGCCCCAGCATTTT	CASSRSLQRQGAWVQPQHF
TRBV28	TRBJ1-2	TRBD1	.	TGTGCCAGCAGTAACAGGGGGGTTAGCTATGGCTACACCTTC	CASSNRGVSYGYTF
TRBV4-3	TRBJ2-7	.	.	TGCGCCAGCAGCCAAAACAGGGACACCTCCTACGAGCAGTACTTC	CASSQNRDTSYEQYF
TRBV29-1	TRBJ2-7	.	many	TGCAGCGTTGCCTGGCAATCGAACTCCTACGAGCAGTACTTC	CSVAWQSNSYEQYF
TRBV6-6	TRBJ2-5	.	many	TGTGCCAGCAGTTACGGCGGGGAAGAGACCCAGTACTTC	CASSYGGEETQYF
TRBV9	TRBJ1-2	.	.	TGTGCCAGCAGCGTAGCTGGGGGATATTATGGCTACACCTTC	CASSVAGGYYGYTF
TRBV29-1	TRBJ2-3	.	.	TGCAGCGTTGAATCGGTAGGAATAGATACGCAGTATTTT	CSVESVGIDTQYF
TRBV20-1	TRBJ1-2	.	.	TGCAGGGCTAGGCGGAGGGCGGAAGGCTACACCTTC	CRARRRAEGYTF
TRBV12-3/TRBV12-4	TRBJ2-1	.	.	TGTGCCAGCAGTCCGGGGTCCCACTCGGCCTACAATGAGCAGTTCTTC	CASSPGSHSAYNEQFF
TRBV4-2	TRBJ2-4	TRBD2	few	TGTGCCAGCAGCCAAGAACTAGCGCGTTTGTACTTC	CASSQELARLYF
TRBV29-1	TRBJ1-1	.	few	TGCAGCGGACTCAGGGGGAACACTGAAGCTTTCTTT	CSGLRGNTEAFF
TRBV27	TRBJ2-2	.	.	TGTGCCAGCAGTCGAGGGGGATCGGGCACCGGGGAGCTGTTTTTT	CASSRGGSGTGELFF
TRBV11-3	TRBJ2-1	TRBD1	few	TGTGCCAGCAGCCCCAGACAGGGGGCATATTCGGAGCAGTTCTTC	CASSPRQGAYSEQFF
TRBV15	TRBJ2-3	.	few	TGTGCCACCGGTAGGGACCTCCCGGCGGCAGATACGCAGTATTTT	CATGRDLPAADTQYF
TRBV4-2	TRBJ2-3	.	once	TGTGCCAGCAGCGTGGGGGTCCCCACAGATACGCAGTATTTT	CASSVGVPTDTQYF
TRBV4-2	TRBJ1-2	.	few	TGTGCCAGCAGCCCCCCCTTTGGCTATGGCTACACCTTC	CASSPPFGYGYTF
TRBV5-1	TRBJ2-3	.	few	TGCGCCAGCAGCCGGACGGGGTCCGCAGATACGCAGTATTTT	CASSRTGSADTQYF
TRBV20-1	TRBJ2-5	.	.	TGCAGTGCTAGACAGCCAGTCCAAGAGACCCAGTACTTC	CSARQPVQETQYF
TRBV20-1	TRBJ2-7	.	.	TGCAGTGCAGGCACACACAGGTACCCCTACGAGCAGTACTTC	CSAGTHRYPYEQYF
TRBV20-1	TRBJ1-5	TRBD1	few	TGCAGTGCTAATATCGACAGGGATCAGCCCCAGCATTTT	CSANIDRDQPQHF
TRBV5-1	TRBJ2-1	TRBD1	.	TGCGCCAGCAGCTTGGGGACAGGGCGGTGGAATGAGCAGTTCTTC	CASSLGTGRWNEQFF
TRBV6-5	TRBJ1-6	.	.	TGTGCCAGCAGTTACGCCAGGGGAAATTCACCCCTCCACTTT	CASSYARGNSPLHF
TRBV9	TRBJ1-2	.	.	TGTGCCAGCAGCGTAGCCCGCTATGGCTACACCTTC	CASSVARYGYTF
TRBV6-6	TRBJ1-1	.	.	TGTGCCAGCAGTTACCAGGTATTAACTCCTGAAGCTTTCTTT	CASSYQVLTPEAFF
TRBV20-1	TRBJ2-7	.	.	TGCAGTGCTTCCCCCACGGGACACCGATACGAGCAGTACTTC	CSASPTGHRYEQYF
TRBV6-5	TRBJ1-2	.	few	TGTGCCAGCAGTTACGGGACGGATTACTATGGCTACACCTTC	CASSYGTDYYGYTF
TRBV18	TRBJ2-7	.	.	TGTGCCAGCTCACCATTGCCCCAGGGGACCTCGGGCTACGAGCAGTACTTC	CASSPLPQGTSGYEQYF
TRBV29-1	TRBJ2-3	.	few	TGCAGCGGCGGAGCCACAGATACGCAGTATTTT	CSGGATDTQYF
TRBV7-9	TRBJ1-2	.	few	TGTGCCAGCACTGCAGACAGTTACGGCTACACCTTC	CASTADSYGYTF
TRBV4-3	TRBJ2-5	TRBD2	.	TGCGCCAGCAGCCAGTACACCACATCTGGGGGGGAAGAGACCCAGTACTTC	CASSQYTTSGGEETQYF
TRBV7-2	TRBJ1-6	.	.	TGTGCCAGCAGCGCTATTGACACGGGTAGTTCACCCCTCCACTTT	CASSAIDTGSSPLHF
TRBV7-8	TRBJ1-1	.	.	TGTGCCAGCAGCTTAGTGGCGGGGAGCACTGAAGCTTTCTTT	CASSLVAGSTEAFF
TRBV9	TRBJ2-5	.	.	TGTGCCAGCAGCCCCGACCTAGGGCGACAAGAGACCCAGTACTTC	CASSPDLGRQETQYF
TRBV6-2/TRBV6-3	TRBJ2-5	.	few	TGTGCCAGCAGTTACAGAGTCCGACAGCCCCAAGAGACCCAGTACTTC	CASSYRVRQPQETQYF
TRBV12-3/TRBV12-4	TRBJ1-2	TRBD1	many	TGTGCCAGCAGCCCGGGACAGGCTAACTATGGCTACACCTTC	CASSPGQANYGYTF